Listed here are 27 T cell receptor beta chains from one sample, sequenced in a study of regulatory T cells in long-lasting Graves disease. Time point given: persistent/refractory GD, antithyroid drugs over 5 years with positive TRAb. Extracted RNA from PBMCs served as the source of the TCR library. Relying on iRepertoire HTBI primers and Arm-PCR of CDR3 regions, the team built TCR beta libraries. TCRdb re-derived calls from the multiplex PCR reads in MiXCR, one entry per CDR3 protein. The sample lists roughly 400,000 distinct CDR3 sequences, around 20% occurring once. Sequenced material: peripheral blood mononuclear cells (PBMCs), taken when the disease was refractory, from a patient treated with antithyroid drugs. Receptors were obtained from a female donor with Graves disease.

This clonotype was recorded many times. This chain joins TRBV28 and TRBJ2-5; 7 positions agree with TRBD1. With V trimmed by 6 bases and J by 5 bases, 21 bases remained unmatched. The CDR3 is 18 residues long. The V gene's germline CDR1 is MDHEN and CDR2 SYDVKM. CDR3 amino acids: CASSTSGGSGDSRETQYF. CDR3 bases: TGTGCCAGCAGCACGAGTGGAGGATCAGGGGACAGCCGGGAGACCCAGTACTTC.

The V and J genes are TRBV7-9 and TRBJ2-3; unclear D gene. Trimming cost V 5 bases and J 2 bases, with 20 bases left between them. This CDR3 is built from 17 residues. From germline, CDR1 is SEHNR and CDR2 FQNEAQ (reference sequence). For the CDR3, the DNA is TGTGCCAGCAGCCCATTACCCGGCAGGCAGAACACAGATACGCAGTATTTT. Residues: CASSPLPGRQNTDTQYF.

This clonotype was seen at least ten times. CDR3 sequence (DNA): TGTGCCAGCAGTGAAGCAGGCAGGGGATCGACCGGGGAGCTGTTTTTT. Amino acid sequence: CASSEAGRGSTGELFF. This rearrangement joins TRBV2 to TRBJ2-2; possible D gene TRBD1, 6 bases. V was trimmed by 0 bases and J by 5 bases, leaving 13 bases between them. CDR3 length: 16 amino acids. The germline V gene encodes CDR1 SNHLY and CDR2 FYNNEI.

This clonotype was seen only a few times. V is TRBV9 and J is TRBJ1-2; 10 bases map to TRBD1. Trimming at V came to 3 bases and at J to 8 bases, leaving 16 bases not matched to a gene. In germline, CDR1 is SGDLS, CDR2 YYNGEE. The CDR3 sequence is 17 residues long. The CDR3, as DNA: TGTGCCAGCAGCGGGTTAACCCGGGACAGGGGTCAGGACGGCTACACCTTC. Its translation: CASSGLTRDRGQDGYTF.

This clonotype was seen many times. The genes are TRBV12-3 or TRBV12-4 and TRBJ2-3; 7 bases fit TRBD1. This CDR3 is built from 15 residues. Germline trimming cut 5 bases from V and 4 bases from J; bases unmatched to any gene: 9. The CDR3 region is CASSPPGGRPDTQYF. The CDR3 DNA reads TGTGCCAGCAGTCCTCCAGGGGGTCGTCCAGATACGCAGTATTTT.

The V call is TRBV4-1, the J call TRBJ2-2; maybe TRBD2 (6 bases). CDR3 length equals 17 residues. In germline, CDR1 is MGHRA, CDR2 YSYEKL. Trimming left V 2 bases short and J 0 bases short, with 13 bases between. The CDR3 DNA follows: TGCGCCAGCAGCCAATACCCACTAGCCGCGAACACCGGGGAGCTGTTTTTT. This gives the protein CASSQYPLAANTGELFF.

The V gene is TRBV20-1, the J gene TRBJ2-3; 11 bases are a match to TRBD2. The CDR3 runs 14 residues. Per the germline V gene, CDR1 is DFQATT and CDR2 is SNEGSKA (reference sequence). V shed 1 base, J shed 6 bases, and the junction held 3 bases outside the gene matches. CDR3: CSARAASGRDTQYF. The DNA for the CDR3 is TGCAGTGCTAGAGCGGCTAGCGGGAGGGATACGCAGTATTTT.

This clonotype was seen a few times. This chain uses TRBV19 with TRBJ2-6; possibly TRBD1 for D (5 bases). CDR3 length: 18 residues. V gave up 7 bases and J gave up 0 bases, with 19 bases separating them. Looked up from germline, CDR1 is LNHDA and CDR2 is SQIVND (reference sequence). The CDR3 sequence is CASNRPVVGPSGANVLTF. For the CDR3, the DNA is TGTGCCAGTAACCGGCCCGTGGTGGGGCCCTCTGGGGCCAACGTCCTGACTTTC. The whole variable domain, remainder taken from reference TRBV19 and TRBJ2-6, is DGGITQSPKYLFRKEGQNVTLSCEQNLNHDAMYWYRQDPGQGLRLIYYSQIVNDFQKGDIAEGYSVSREKKESFPLTVTSAQKNPTAFYLCASNRPVVGPSGANVLTFGAGSRLTVL.

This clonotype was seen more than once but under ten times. CDR3 amino acids: CASSMSRGSDTEAFF. The CDR3 DNA follows: TGTGCCAGTAGTATGTCCAGGGGATCGGACACTGAAGCTTTCTTT. J is TRBJ1-1 and V is TRBV19; tentative D call: TRBD1 (6 bases). The germline CDR1 and CDR2 sequences are LNHDA and SQIVND (reference sequence). V lost 3 bases to trimming and J lost 3 bases, with 14 bases between them. CDR3 size: 15 residues. Complete variable domain (other parts from reference TRBV19 and TRBJ1-1): DGGITQSPKYLFRKEGQNVTLSCEQNLNHDAMYWYRQDPGQGLRLIYYSQIVNDFQKGDIAEGYSVSREKKESFPLTVTSAQKNPTAFYLCASSMSRGSDTEAFFGQGTRLTVV.

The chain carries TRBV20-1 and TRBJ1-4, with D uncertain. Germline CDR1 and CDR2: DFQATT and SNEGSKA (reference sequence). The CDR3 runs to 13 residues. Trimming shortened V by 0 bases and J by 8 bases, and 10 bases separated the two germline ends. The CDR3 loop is CSARDLREEKLFF. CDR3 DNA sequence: TGCAGTGCTAGAGATCTGCGGGAGGAAAAACTGTTTTTT.

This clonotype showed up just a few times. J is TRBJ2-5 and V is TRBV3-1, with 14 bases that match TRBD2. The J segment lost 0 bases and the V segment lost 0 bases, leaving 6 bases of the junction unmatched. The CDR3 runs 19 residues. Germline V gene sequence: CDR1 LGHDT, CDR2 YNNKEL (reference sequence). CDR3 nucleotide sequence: TGTGCCAGCAGCCAAGAGTTGGGGACTAGCGGGAGCAACCAAGAGACCCAGTACTTC. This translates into CASSQELGTSGSNQETQYF.

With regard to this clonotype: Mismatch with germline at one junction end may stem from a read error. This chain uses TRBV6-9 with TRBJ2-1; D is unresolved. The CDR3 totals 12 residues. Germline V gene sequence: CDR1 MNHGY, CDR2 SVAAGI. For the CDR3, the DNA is TGTGCCTGCAGTTACGACAACAATGAGCAGTTCTTC. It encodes CACSYDNNEQFF.

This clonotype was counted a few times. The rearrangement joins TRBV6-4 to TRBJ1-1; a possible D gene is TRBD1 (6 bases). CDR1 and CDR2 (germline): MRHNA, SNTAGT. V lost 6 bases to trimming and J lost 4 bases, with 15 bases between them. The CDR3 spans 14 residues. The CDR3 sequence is CASRDDRLATEAFF. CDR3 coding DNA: TGTGCCAGCAGGGACGACAGGCTCGCCACTGAAGCTTTCTTT.

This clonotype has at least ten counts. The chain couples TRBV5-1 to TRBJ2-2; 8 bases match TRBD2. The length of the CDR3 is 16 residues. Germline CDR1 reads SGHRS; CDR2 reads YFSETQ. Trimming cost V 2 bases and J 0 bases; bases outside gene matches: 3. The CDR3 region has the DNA TGCGCCAGCAGCTTCGGACTAGCCGCGAACACCGGGGAGCTGTTTTTT. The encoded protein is CASSFGLAANTGELFF.

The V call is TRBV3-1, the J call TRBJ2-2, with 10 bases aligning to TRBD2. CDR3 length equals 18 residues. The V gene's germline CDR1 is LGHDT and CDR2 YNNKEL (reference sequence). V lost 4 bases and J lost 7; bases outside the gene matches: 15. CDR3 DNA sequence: TGTGCCAGCAGCCCATTCAGGGCTAGCGGGAGTAGTAACGGGGAGCTGTTTTTT. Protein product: CASSPFRASGSSNGELFF. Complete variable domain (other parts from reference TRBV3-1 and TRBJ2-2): DTAVSQTPKYLVTQMGNDKSIKCEQNLGHDTMYWYKQDSKKFLKIMFSYNNKELIINETVPNRFSPKSPDKAHLNLHINSLELGDSAVYFCASSPFRASGSSNGELFFGEGSRLTVL.

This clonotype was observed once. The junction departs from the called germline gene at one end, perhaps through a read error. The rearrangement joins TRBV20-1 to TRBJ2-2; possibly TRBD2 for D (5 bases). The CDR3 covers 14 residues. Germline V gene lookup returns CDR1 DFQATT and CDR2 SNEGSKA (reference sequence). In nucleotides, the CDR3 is TGCAGTGCCAGCCTCCTGGGGAACACCGGGGAGCTGGTTTTT. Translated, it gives CSASLLGNTGELVF.

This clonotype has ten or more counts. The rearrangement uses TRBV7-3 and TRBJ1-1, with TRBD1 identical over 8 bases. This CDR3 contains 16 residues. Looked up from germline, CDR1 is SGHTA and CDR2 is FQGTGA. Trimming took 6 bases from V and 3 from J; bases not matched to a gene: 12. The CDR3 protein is CASRTTRQGRYTEAFF. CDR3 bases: TGTGCCAGCAGAACAACAAGACAGGGGCGATACACTGAAGCTTTCTTT.

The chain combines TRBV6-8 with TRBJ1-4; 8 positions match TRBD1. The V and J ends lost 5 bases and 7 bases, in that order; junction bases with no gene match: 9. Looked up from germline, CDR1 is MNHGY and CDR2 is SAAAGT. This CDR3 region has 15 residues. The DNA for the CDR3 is TGTGCCAGCAGTGGCAGGGGGCTCGGCGGTGAAAAACTGTTTTTT. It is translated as CASSGRGLGGEKLFF.

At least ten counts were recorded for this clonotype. In nucleotides, the CDR3 is TGTGCCAGCAGTCGAGACTCACCCTTAGGAAACACCATATATTTT. Translated: CASSRDSPLGNTIYF. This chain connects TRBV28 to TRBJ1-3; D is ambiguous. The germline V gene has CDR1 MDHEN and CDR2 SYDVKM. Trimming cost V 5 bases and J 4 bases, with 15 bases left between them. The CDR3 spans 15 residues.

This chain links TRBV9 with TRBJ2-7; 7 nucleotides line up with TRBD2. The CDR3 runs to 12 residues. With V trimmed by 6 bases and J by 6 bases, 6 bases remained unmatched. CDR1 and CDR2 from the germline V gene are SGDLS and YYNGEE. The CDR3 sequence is CASTGGSGEQYF. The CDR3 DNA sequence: TGTGCCAGCACCGGGGGGAGTGGCGAGCAGTACTTC.

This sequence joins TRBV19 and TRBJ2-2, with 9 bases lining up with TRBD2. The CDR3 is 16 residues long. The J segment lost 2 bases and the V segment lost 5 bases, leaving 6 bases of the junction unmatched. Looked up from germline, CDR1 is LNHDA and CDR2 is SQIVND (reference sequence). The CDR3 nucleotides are TGTGCCAGTAGTTTCCTAGCGGGACTTAACACCGGGGAGCTGTTTTTT. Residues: CASSFLAGLNTGELFF.

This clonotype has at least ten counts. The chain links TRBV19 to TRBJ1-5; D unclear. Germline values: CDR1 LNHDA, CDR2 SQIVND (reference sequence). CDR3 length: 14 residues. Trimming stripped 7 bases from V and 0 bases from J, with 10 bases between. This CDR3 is CASKTANSNQPQHF. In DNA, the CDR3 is TGTGCCAGTAAAACGGCGAATAGCAATCAGCCCCAGCATTTT.

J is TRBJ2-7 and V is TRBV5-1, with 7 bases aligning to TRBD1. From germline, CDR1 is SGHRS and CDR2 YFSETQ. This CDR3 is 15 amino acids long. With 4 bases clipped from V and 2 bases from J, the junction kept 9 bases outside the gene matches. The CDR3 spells CASSHRDSQTYEQYF. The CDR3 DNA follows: TGCGCCAGCAGCCACCGGGACAGCCAAACCTACGAGCAGTACTTC.

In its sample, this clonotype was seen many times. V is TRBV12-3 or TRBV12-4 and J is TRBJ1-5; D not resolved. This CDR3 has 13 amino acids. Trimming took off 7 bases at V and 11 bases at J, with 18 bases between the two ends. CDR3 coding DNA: TGTGCCAGCACCGTGGGGTCGCTTGGTTCCCAGCATTTT. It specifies CASTVGSLGSQHF.

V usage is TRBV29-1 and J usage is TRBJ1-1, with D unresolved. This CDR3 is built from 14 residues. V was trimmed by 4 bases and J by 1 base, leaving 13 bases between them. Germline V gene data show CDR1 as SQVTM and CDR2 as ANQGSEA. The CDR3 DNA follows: TGCAGCGTTGCCCGTCGGCTAGGGAACACTGAAGCTTTCTTT. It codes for CSVARRLGNTEAFF.

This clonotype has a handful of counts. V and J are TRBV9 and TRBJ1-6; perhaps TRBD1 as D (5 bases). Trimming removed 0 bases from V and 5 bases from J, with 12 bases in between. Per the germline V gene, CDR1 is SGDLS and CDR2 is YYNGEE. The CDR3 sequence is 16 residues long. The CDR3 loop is CASSVGGRADNSPLHF. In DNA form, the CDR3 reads TGTGCCAGCAGCGTAGGGGGCAGGGCTGATAATTCACCCCTCCACTTT. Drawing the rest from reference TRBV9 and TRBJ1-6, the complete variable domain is DSGVTQTPKHLITATGQRVTLRCSPRSGDLSVYWYQQSLDQGLQFLIQYYNGEERAKGNILERFSAQQFPDLHSELNLSSLELGDSALYFCASSVGGRADNSPLHFGNGTRLTVT.

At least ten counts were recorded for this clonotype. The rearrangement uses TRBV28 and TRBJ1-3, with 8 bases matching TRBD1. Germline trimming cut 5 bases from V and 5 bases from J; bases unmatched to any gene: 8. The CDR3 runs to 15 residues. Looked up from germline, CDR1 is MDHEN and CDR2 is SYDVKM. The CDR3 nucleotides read TGTGCCAGCAGTGGGGACAGGACCTACAGAAACACCATATATTTT. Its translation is CASSGDRTYRNTIYF.